This T cell receptor (beta chain) was profiled in a study of post-analysis software for immune sequencing data. Study context: Secondary progressive, relapsing-remitting and progressive-relapsing multiple sclerosis were among the included disease courses. Study-level findings and limits: When patients were compared with controls, a handful of TRBV segments were more frequent, TRBV5-6, TRBV5-1 and TRBV20-1 among them. Diversity measured as normalized Chao1 was significantly lower in multiple sclerosis patients than in controls.

Turning to this clonotype: Its antigen is as yet unknown.

The germline CDR1 and CDR2 sequences are MNHNY and SVGAGI (reference sequence). The CDR3 length is 15 residues. V was trimmed by 2 bases and J by 4 bases, leaving 14 bases between them. Carried by the TCR beta cDNA libraries were unique molecular identifiers. The T cell input of roughly 0.95 to 11 million gave about 470,000 cDNA molecules. TCRdb itself ran the PCR reads through MiXCR, one entry per CDR3 protein. The sample holds hundreds of thousands of distinct CDR3 sequences; nearly 45% are singletons and the top ten take about an eighth. The chain has TRBV6-6 and TRBJ1-1; no clear D. Sequences were obtained from blood. The sequence came from a girl under 18 with multiple sclerosis. CDR3 sequence (DNA): TGTGCCAGCAGTTACGATGGAGCGAAGAGCACTGAAGCTTTCTTT. It specifies CASSYDGAKSTEAFF.